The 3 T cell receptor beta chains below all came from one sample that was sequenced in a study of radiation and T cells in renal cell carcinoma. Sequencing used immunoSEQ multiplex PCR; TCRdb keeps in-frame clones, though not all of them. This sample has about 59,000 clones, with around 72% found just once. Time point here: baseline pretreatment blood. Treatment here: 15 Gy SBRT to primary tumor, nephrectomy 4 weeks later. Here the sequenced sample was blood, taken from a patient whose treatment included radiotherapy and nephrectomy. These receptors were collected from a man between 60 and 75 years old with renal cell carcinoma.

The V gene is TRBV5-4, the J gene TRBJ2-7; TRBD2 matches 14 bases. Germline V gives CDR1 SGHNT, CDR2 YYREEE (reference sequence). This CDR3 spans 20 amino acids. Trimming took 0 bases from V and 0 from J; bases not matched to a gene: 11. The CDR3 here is CASSLDGTSGRPLSSYEQYV. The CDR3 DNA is TGTGCCAGCAGCTTGGACGGGACTAGCGGGAGACCACTTAGCTCCTACGAGCAGTACGTC.

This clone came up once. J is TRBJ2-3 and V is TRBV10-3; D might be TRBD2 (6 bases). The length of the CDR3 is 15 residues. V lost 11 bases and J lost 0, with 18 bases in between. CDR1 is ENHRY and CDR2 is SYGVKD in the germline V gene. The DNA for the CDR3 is TGTGCCTCCGATTCGATAGCGGCCAGCACAGATACGCAGTATTTT. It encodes CASDSIAASTDTQYF.

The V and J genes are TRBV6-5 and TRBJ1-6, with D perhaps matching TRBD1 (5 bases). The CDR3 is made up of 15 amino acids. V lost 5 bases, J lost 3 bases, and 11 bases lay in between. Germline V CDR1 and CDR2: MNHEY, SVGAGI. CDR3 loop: CASSRAGFYNSPLHF. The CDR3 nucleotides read TGTGCCAGCAGTCGGGCAGGGTTCTATAATTCACCCCTCCACTTT.